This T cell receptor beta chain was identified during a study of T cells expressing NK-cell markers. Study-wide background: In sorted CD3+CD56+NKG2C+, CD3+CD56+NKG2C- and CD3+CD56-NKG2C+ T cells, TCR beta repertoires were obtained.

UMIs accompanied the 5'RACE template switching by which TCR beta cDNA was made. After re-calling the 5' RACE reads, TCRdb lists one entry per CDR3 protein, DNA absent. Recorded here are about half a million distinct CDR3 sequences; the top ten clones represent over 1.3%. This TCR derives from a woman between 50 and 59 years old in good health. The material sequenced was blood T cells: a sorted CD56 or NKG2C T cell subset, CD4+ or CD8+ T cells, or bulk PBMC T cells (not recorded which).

Here the CDR3 reads CASSQVGASTDTQYF. The V call is TRBV14, the J call TRBJ2-3. Germline CDR1 and CDR2: SGHDN and FVKESK. CDR3 length equals 15 residues. Full variable domain (rest looked up from reference TRBV14 and TRBJ2-3): EAGVTQFPSHSVIEKGQTVTLRCDPISGHDNLYWYRRVMGKEIKFLLHFVKESKQDESGMPNNRFLAERTGGTYSTLKVQPAELEDSGVYFCASSQVGASTDTQYFGPGTRLTVL.